In its sample, the clone carrying this T cell receptor (beta chain) ranks as medium-sized (0.01 to 0.1%). The data were obtained in a study of HIV-infected patients and healthy controls. Reverse transcription used 450 to 650 ng RNA and constant-region primers for alpha and beta. Alpha and beta chain libraries were made separately by chain-specific third strand synthesis with multiplexing indices. TCRdb redid the calling of the 5' RACE reads with MiXCR, one entry per CDR3 protein. This sample has about 10,000 distinct CDR3 sequences, with 8% to 10% found just once. CDR1 is SQVTM, CDR2 ANQGSEA, per germline. The CDR3 contains 14 residues. V was pared by 6 bases and J by 5 bases, with 11 bases of the junction left unmatched. The repertoire came from unfractionated whole blood and reflected all unsorted peripheral T cells.

The sequenced sample consisted of blood. This clonotype was sampled from an adult in good health. The chain has TRBV29-1 and TRBJ2-7; 9 bases align to TRBD2. The CDR3 DNA reads TGCAGCGTGCGTAGCGGGAGAATTGGTAACGAGCAGTACTTC. Its protein product is CSVRSGRIGNEQYF.